Sequencing of this T cell receptor beta chain was carried out in a study of T cells after yellow fever vaccination. General study findings and limits: There was a small share of clonotypes that showed up in both the CD4 and CD8 compartments. Re-detected after boosting: most primary clones, 96% of CD4 and about 85% of CD8.

Synthesis of TCR cDNA relied on 5'RACE template switching, which attached a universal primer site and UMIs. Each CDR3 protein is one row after TCRdb ran MiXCR on the 5' RACE reads. Of roughly 520,000 distinct CDR3 sequences listed, 21% are singletons. A remark on this clonotype: Its antigen is unknown.

The CDR3 has 14 amino acids. With 7 bases removed from V and 3 bases from J, the gap between germline ends came to 13 bases. Germline assignment: CDR1 SNHLY and CDR2 FYNNEI. The rearrangement joins TRBV2 to TRBJ1-5; D is perhaps TRBD1 (5 bases). This receptor was obtained from a man between 18 and 29 years old who received the YFV17D yellow fever vaccine. The sample in question was PBMCs, obtained less than 25 days after the first yellow fever vaccination. In DNA, the CDR3 is TGTGCCAGCAATGCCTACAGGACCAATCAGCCCCAGCATTTT. The encoded protein is CASNAYRTNQPQHF. Complete variable domain (other parts from reference TRBV2 and TRBJ1-5): EPEVTQTPSHQVTQMGQEVILRCVPISNHLYFYWYRQILGQKVEFLVSFYNNEISEKSEIFDDQFSVERPDGSNFTLKIRSTKLEDSAMYFCASNAYRTNQPQHFGDGTRLSIL.